The 21 T cell receptor beta chains in this list originate from one sample, sequenced in a study of blood T cell repertoires in COVID-19. The assay was immunoSEQ multiplex PCR, and TCRdb's table has in-frame clones only and misses some. Here the sample spans roughly 70,000 clones, roughly 80% being singletons. What was sequenced was peripheral blood. Receptors originate from a woman in her sixties with acute or convalescent COVID-19.

The chain links TRBV6-4 to TRBJ2-1; TRBD1 matches 7 bases. V lost 3 bases and J lost 3; bases outside the gene matches: 2. The CDR3 length is 14 residues. Germline CDR1 and CDR2: MRHNA and SNTAGT. This CDR3 reads CASSEGTDYNEQFF. In DNA form, the CDR3 reads TGTGCCAGCAGTGAAGGGACAGACTACAATGAGCAGTTCTTC.

V gene TRBV19 combines with J gene TRBJ2-5; TRBD2 matches at 7 bases. The CDR3 runs 14 residues. The V and J ends lost 4 bases and 1 base, in that order; junction bases with no gene match: 3. Germline values: CDR1 LNHDA, CDR2 SQIVND (reference sequence). The CDR3 DNA reads as TGTGCCAGTAGTACGCGGGGGAGCCAAGAGACCCAGTACTTC. This codes for CASSTRGSQETQYF.

The chain uses TRBV30 and TRBJ1-3; TRBD1 matches at 7 bases. The CDR3 has 12 amino acids. Germline loops: CDR1 GTSNPN, CDR2 SVGIG (reference sequence). The DNA for the CDR3 is TGTGCACAGACAGGGCCTGGAAACACCATATATTTT. It encodes CAQTGPGNTIYF.

This clone occurred once. This chain joins TRBV18 and TRBJ1-4, with TRBD1 as a possible D gene (5 bases). Germline CDR1 and CDR2: KGHSH and LQKENI. The CDR3 runs 13 residues. The V end lost 6 bases, the J end lost 8 bases, and 13 bases lay between the germline ends. CDR3 in DNA: TGTGCCAGCTCCCCCGGAGGGGCGGAAAAACTGTTTTTT. This gives the protein CASSPGGAEKLFF.

The chain links TRBV19 to TRBJ1-6, with 9 bases that match TRBD1. This CDR3 is built from 15 residues. Per the germline V gene, CDR1 is LNHDA and CDR2 is SQIVND (reference sequence). Germline trimming cut 5 bases from V and 9 bases from J; bases unmatched to any gene: 8. The DNA of the CDR3 is TGTGCCAGTAGTCCGGGACAGGGATCGGGTTCACCCCTCCACTTT. As protein: CASSPGQGSGSPLHF.

The chain combines TRBV29-1 with TRBJ1-1; 7 bases align to TRBD1. V was clipped by 3 bases and J by 10 bases; unmatched bases: 11. The CDR3 runs to 13 residues. Looked up from germline, CDR1 is SQVTM and CDR2 is ANQGSEA. Written as DNA, the CDR3 is TGCAGCGTTGAGTCGGCAGGGGGTTTCGTAGCTTTCTTT. This codes for CSVESAGGFVAFF.

V is TRBV6-5 and J is TRBJ1-1; D gene uncertain. In germline, CDR1 is MNHEY, CDR2 SVGAGI. The germline V and J ends were trimmed by 0 bases and 3 bases, with 11 bases remaining between them. The CDR3 sequence is 15 residues long. The CDR3 loop is CASSYSTGSYTEAFF. The CDR3 nucleotides read TGTGCCAGCAGTTACTCGACGGGGTCGTACACTGAAGCTTTCTTT.

The V gene is TRBV18, the J gene TRBJ1-4; TRBD1 is a possible D gene (5 bases). This CDR3 is built from 13 residues. The V end was cut by 2 bases, the J end by 5 bases, with 6 bases between. In germline, CDR1 is KGHSH, CDR2 LQKENI. The DNA of the CDR3 is TGTGCCAGCTCACCAAAGGGGAATGAAAAACTGTTTTTT. This codes for CASSPKGNEKLFF.

The V gene is TRBV5-1, the J gene TRBJ1-3; 7 nucleotides match TRBD1. V lost 2 bases, J lost 6 bases, and 2 bases stayed unmatched. Germline V gene lookup returns CDR1 SGHRS and CDR2 YFSETQ. The CDR3 is 13 amino acids. CDR3: CASSLTGANTIYF. As DNA, the CDR3 is TGCGCCAGCAGCTTAACAGGGGCAAACACCATATATTTT.

This clone was picked up a small number of times. The chain employs TRBV19 and TRBJ1-1; D gene ambiguous. V lost 5 bases and J lost 1, with 11 bases in between. The CDR3 runs 14 residues. Looked up from germline, CDR1 is LNHDA and CDR2 is SQIVND (reference sequence). The CDR3 nucleotides read TGTGCCAGTAGTCCTAGACTAACGAACACTGAAGCTTTCTTT. Translation: CASSPRLTNTEAFF.

V is TRBV10-2 and J is TRBJ1-1; D not certain. The CDR3 has 13 residues. Trimming stripped 6 bases from V and 1 base from J, with 9 bases between. Germline CDR1 reads WSHSY; CDR2 reads SAAADI. The CDR3, as DNA: TGCGCCAGCAGAGGGAGTAAGAACACTGAAGCTTTCTTT. This sequence encodes CASRGSKNTEAFF.

The gene calls are TRBV19 and TRBJ2-5, with D possibly matching TRBD2 (6 bases). V was clipped by 4 bases and J by 1 base, with 13 bases between them. The CDR3 runs to 15 residues. Germline loops: CDR1 LNHDA, CDR2 SQIVND (reference sequence). Here the CDR3 reads CASSTPWRGQETQYF. DNA of the CDR3: TGTGCCAGTAGTACCCCCTGGAGGGGCCAAGAGACCCAGTACTTC. The full variable domain, its missing parts supplied by reference TRBV19 and TRBJ2-5, is DGGITQSPKYLFRKEGQNVTLSCEQNLNHDAMYWYRQDPGQGLRLIYYSQIVNDFQKGDIAEGYSVSREKKESFPLTVTSAQKNPTAFYLCASSTPWRGQETQYFGPGTRLLVL.

This clone appeared a few times. The CDR3 region is CASSTGGGLNEAFF. CDR3 in DNA: TGTGCCAGCAGCACAGGCGGGGGGCTAAATGAAGCTTTCTTT. The chain employs TRBV7-9 and TRBJ1-1; TRBD1 might be the D (6 bases). V was shortened by 5 bases and J by 7 bases, with 17 bases between the two germline ends. The germline V gene has CDR1 SEHNR and CDR2 FQNEAQ (reference sequence). The CDR3 contains 14 residues.

The V gene is TRBV7-3, the J gene TRBJ1-1, with D perhaps TRBD1 (5 bases). Germline CDR1 reads SGHTA; CDR2 reads FQGTGA. CDR3 length equals 14 residues. V lost 1 base, J lost 4 bases, and 10 bases lay in between. This CDR3 is CASSLSGGVTEAFF. For the CDR3, the DNA is TGTGCCAGCAGCTTAAGTGGGGGGGTCACTGAAGCTTTCTTT. Drawing the rest from reference TRBV7-3 and TRBJ1-1, the complete variable domain is GAGVSQTPSNKVTEKGKYVELRCDPISGHTALYWYRQSLGQGPEFLIYFQGTGAADDSGLPNDRFFAVRPEGSVSTLKIQRTERGDSAVYLCASSLSGGVTEAFFGQGTRLTVV.

This clone was counted between two and nine times. J is TRBJ2-3 and V is TRBV7-2; D is possibly TRBD1 (6 bases). The V and J ends lost 4 bases and 4 bases respectively, with 18 bases between them. The CDR3 consists of 16 residues. Germline loops: CDR1 SGHTA, CDR2 FQGNSA. The CDR3 nucleotides read TGTGCCAGCAGCTGGCTACAGGGTTCCTTCCCAGATACGCAGTATTTT. Its translation is CASSWLQGSFPDTQYF. The full variable domain, in which reference TRBV7-2 and TRBJ2-3 provide the parts outside the CDR3, is GAGVSQSPSNKVTEKGKDVELRCDPISGHTALYWYRQSLGQGLEFLIYFQGNSAPDKSGLPSDRFSAERTGGSVSTLTIQRTQQEDSAVYLCASSWLQGSFPDTQYFGPGTRLTVL.

The chain links TRBV7-9 to TRBJ2-2; the match to TRBD2 covers 8 bases. Unmatched junction bases numbered 6, after V lost 1 base and J lost 2 bases. This CDR3 has 17 amino acids. CDR1 SEHNR and CDR2 FQNEAQ come from the germline V gene (reference sequence). CDR3 sequence: CASSLVGSGGNTGELFF. CDR3 bases: TGTGCCAGCAGCTTAGTGGGGAGCGGGGGAAACACCGGGGAGCTGTTTTTT.

The genes are TRBV2 and TRBJ1-4; D remains ambiguous. V was trimmed by 2 bases and J by 4 bases, leaving 17 bases between them. Germline loops: CDR1 SNHLY, CDR2 FYNNEI. The length of the CDR3 is 17 residues. The CDR3 reads CASSERLLPRGNEKLFF. For the CDR3, the DNA is TGTGCCAGCAGTGAAAGGCTTTTACCCCGCGGTAATGAAAAACTGTTTTTT.

This clone has only one observation. This sequence joins TRBV7-2 and TRBJ1-2; maybe TRBD1 (6 bases). The length of the CDR3 is 14 residues. V was pared by 1 base and J by 7 bases, with 13 bases between. In germline, CDR1 is SGHTA, CDR2 FQGNSA. DNA for the CDR3: TGTGCCAGCAGCTTAGATACGGCAGGGGCTGGCTACACCTTC. It translates to CASSLDTAGAGYTF.

V is TRBV6-4 and J is TRBJ2-3; 8 nucleotides line up with TRBD2. The V gene end was trimmed by 0 bases and the J gene end by 7 bases; junction bases not matched to a gene: 9. Germline V gene data show CDR1 as MRHNA and CDR2 as SNTAGT. The CDR3 is 16 residues long. DNA of the CDR3: TGTGCCAGCAGTGACTCGAACCGGGGGGGCCGAAATACGCAGTATTTT. As protein: CASSDSNRGGRNTQYF.

This clone was seen only a few times. This chain uses TRBV5-1 with TRBJ2-1; 10 nucleotides line up with TRBD1. The germline gives CDR1 SGHRS, CDR2 YFSETQ. The CDR3 sequence is 16 residues long. J lost 1 base, V lost 4 bases, and 5 bases had no gene match. CDR3 DNA sequence: TGCGCCAGCAGCCGGACAGGGGGAGGGTCCTACAATGAGCAGTTCTTC. Translation: CASSRTGGGSYNEQFF. The full variable domain, with the rest looked up from reference TRBV5-1 and TRBJ2-1, is KAGVTQTPRYLIKTRGQQVTLSCSPISGHRSVSWYQQTPGQGLQFLFEYFSETQRNKGNFPGRFSGRQFSNSRSEMNVSTLELGDSALYLCASSRTGGGSYNEQFFGPGTRLTVL.

The gene calls are TRBV24-1 and TRBJ1-5; D remains unclear. CDR3 length: 15 amino acids. V dropped 0 bases and J dropped 1 base, with 6 bases sitting between them. The V gene's germline CDR1 is KGHDR and CDR2 SFDVKD. The CDR3 DNA is TGTGCCACCAGTGATTTGGAGGGAAGCAATCAGCCCCAGCATTTT. Its translation is CATSDLEGSNQPQHF.